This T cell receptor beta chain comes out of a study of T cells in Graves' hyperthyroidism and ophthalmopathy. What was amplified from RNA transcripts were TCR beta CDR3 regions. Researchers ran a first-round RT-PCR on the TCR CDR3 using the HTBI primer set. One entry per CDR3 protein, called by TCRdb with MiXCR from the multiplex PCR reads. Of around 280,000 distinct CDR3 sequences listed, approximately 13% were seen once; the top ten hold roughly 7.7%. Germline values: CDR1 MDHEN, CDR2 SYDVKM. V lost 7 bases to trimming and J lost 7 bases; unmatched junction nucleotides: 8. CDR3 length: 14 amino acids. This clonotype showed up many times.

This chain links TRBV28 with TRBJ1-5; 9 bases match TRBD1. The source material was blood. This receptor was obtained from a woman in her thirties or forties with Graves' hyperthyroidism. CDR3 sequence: CASTPWDREQPQHF. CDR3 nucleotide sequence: TGTGCCAGCACCCCTTGGGACAGGGAACAGCCCCAGCATTTT.